Sequencing of this T cell receptor (beta chain) was carried out in a study of neoadjuvant anti-PD-1 for oral cavity cancer. Profiling relied on immunoSEQ multiplex PCR, and the TCRdb table lists in-frame clones only, not all of them. The data show about 32,000 clones, around four fifths seen once. Time point denoted: after neoadjuvant nivolumab, at surgical resection. By its share, this clone is medium-sized. The CDR3 is 19 residues long. Trimming took 0 bases from V and 0 from J, leaving 19 bases between them. Germline assignment: CDR1 SGDLS and CDR2 YYNGEE. The chain carries TRBV9 and TRBJ1-5; D is unclear. The clonotype originates from a person between 40 and 79 years old with oral cavity squamous cell carcinoma. Sequencing used PBMCs, obtained after nivolumab (anti-PD-1) treatment. CDR3 in DNA: TGTGCCAGCAGCGTAGGAGCCCCTGGAGTGGTCTATAGCAATCAGCCCCAGCATTTT. It encodes CASSVGAPGVVYSNQPQHF.